This T cell receptor beta chain is drawn from a study of cytomegalovirus exposure and HLA in healthy donors. Comment on this clone: What it binds is unknown.

The study ran its PCR with 60 Vbeta and 13 Jbeta primers. Assay used: immunoSEQ multiplex PCR; TCRdb lists only in-frame clones, some missing. Of roughly 160,000 clones listed, about 80% were seen once; the top ten hold under 6%. Study-wide points: The study reported that TCR beta sequences accurately predicted HLA-A and HLA-B alleles in most subjects. It was reported that the classifier diagnosed cytomegalovirus status with high specificity and sensitivity in both the original and validation cohorts. Per a later analysis, HLA-associated TCR beta chains showed more clonal expansion than other, equally common TCR beta chains.

Trimming cost V 5 bases and J 8 bases; bases outside gene matches: 7. The CDR3 spans 13 residues. CDR1 and CDR2 from the germline V gene are MNHEY and SVGAGI. This chain connects TRBV6-5 to TRBJ1-1; 8 bases are shared with TRBD1. This clonotype originated in a man younger than 40 in good health and CMV-seronegative. Material: PBMCs. CDR3 bases: TGTGCCAGCAGTCGGACAGGGTGGGAGGAAGCTTTCTTT. It yields the protein CASSRTGWEEAFF.